Below are 26 T cell receptor beta chains sequenced from a single sample in a study of T cells in localized non-small cell lung cancer. Some clones are missing from TCRdb's copy, which holds only in-frame ones; the method was immunoSEQ multiplex PCR. The repertoire holds around 78,000 clones, with 88% as singletons. The material sequenced was peripheral blood, taken before any cancer treatment. These receptor sequences come from a woman aged 40-69 years with stage I squamous cell lung carcinoma.

The V call is TRBV11-2, the J call TRBJ2-7; tentatively, D is TRBD1 (6 bases). This CDR3 spans 15 amino acids. Trimming took off 2 bases at V and 2 bases at J, with 13 bases between the two ends. Per germline, CDR1 SGHAT and CDR2 FQNNGV. The CDR3 coding sequence is TGTGCCAGCAGCTTAACACCTAACAGGGCCTACGAGCAGTACTTC. Amino acids: CASSLTPNRAYEQYF.

This rearrangement joins TRBV5-6 to TRBJ2-3; 7 positions match TRBD1. Looked up from germline, CDR1 is SGHDT and CDR2 is YYEEEE. Unmatched junction bases numbered 12, after V lost 4 bases and J lost 7 bases. The CDR3 totals 15 residues. DNA for the CDR3: TGTGCCAGCAGCCCTCCCGGGACAGTCCCGAATACGCAGTATTTT. Translation gives CASSPPGTVPNTQYF.

The chain links TRBV2 to TRBJ2-3; the D is unclear. The CDR3 length is 11 residues. V lost 4 bases and J lost 3, with 2 bases in between. CDR1 and CDR2 (germline): SNHLY, FYNNEI. The DNA of the CDR3 is TGTGCCAGCAGTGTAACAGATACGCAGTATTTT. Encoded protein: CASSVTDTQYF.

The chain links TRBV5-1 to TRBJ2-1, with a tentative D call TRBD2 (5 bases). CDR1 SGHRS and CDR2 YFSETQ come from the germline V gene. With 1 base removed from V and 7 bases from J, the gap between germline ends came to 9 bases. The CDR3 is made up of 13 amino acids. The chain's CDR3 is CASSLIRENEQFF. In DNA, the CDR3 is TGCGCCAGCAGCTTGATAAGGGAGAATGAGCAGTTCTTC.

The V and J genes are TRBV5-8 and TRBJ1-1; 8 bases align to TRBD1. The CDR3 contains 15 residues. Germline V CDR1 and CDR2: SGHTS, YDEGEE. The ends lost 4 bases at V and 0 bases at J; junction bases unmatched: 5. The CDR3 here is CASSPGQGLNTEAFF. CDR3 in DNA: TGTGCCAGCAGCCCTGGACAGGGATTGAACACTGAAGCTTTCTTT.

This rearrangement joins TRBV5-3 to TRBJ2-7; 7 bases are a match to TRBD2. TRBV5-3 is an open reading frame whose function is uncertain. The junction had 15 bases not matched to a gene; V was cut back by 3 bases and J by 6 bases. The CDR3 runs to 16 residues. The CDR3, as DNA: TGTGCCAGAAGCTATCGCTGCCGGGGGGTTACCGGCGAGCAGTACTTC. Amino acids: CARSYRCRGVTGEQYF.

The chain couples TRBV5-4 to TRBJ2-1; the D is unclear. Trimming removed 4 bases at V and 4 bases at J, with 15 bases between. In germline, CDR1 is SGHNT, CDR2 YYREEE (reference sequence). CDR3 size: 15 residues. The CDR3 region has the DNA TGTGCCAGCAGCCCCGTGGGCAGATCATACAATGAGCAGTTCTTC. It is translated as CASSPVGRSYNEQFF.

CDR3 amino acids: CASGRDATEAFF. Written as DNA, the CDR3 is TGTGCCAGCGGACGGGACGCTACTGAAGCTTTCTTT. The chain uses TRBV6-1 and TRBJ1-1; a weak D match, TRBD1 (5 bases). V lost 8 bases and J 5 bases, leaving 12 bases between the germline ends. CDR1 is MNHNS and CDR2 is SASEGT in the germline V gene. CDR3 length: 12 residues.

The rearrangement joins TRBV12-5 to TRBJ2-1, with 8 positions matching TRBD1. J lost 9 bases, V lost 4 bases, and 11 bases had no gene match. The CDR3 has 15 residues. Germline assignment: CDR1 LGHNT and CDR2 FRNRAP. The CDR3 protein is CASGSGQGSISEQFF. CDR3 in DNA: TGTGCTAGTGGTTCCGGACAGGGAAGCATATCTGAGCAGTTCTTC.

The V gene is TRBV7-8, the J gene TRBJ1-3, with unresolved D. CDR1 and CDR2 from the germline V gene are SGHVS and FQNEAQ. The CDR3 is 18 amino acids. Deletions cut 1 base from V and 0 bases from J, with 16 bases between. The CDR3 is CASSLGLGGSTSGNTIYF. The CDR3 coding sequence is TGTGCCAGCAGCTTAGGGTTAGGTGGCTCAACCTCTGGAAACACCATATATTTT.

V gene TRBV7-3 combines with J gene TRBJ2-1; 10 bases line up with TRBD1. Germline V gene data show CDR1 as SGHTA and CDR2 as FQGTGA. The CDR3 runs 16 residues. V lost 2 bases, J lost 6 bases, and 7 bases stayed unmatched. The CDR3 sequence is CASSLSGTGVSNEQFF. In DNA form, the CDR3 reads TGTGCCAGCAGCTTATCCGGGACAGGGGTTAGCAATGAGCAGTTCTTC. The variable domain in full, completed from reference TRBV7-3 and TRBJ2-1, reads GAGVSQTPSNKVTEKGKYVELRCDPISGHTALYWYRQSLGQGPEFLIYFQGTGAADDSGLPNDRFFAVRPEGSVSTLKIQRTERGDSAVYLCASSLSGTGVSNEQFFGPGTRLTVL.

This chain uses TRBV10-3 with TRBJ2-3; TRBD2 aligns across 9 bases. The germline V gene encodes CDR1 ENHRY and CDR2 SYGVKD. CDR3 length: 15 amino acids. After removal of 2 bases from V and 6 bases from J, the junction contained 6 bases not matched to a gene. Here the CDR3 reads CAISERVAGGDTQYF. In nucleotides, the CDR3 is TGTGCCATCAGTGAGAGGGTTGCGGGGGGGGATACGCAGTATTTT.

This clone has only a few counts. The rearrangement uses TRBV14 and TRBJ1-5; 10 bases fit TRBD1. The junction had 11 bases not matched to a gene; V was cut back by 0 bases and J by 0 bases. Germline-derived CDR1 and CDR2 are SGHDN and FVKESK. CDR3 size: 20 residues. CDR3 sequence reads: CASSQDWGTGDLYSNQPQHF. In nucleotides, the CDR3 is TGTGCCAGCAGCCAAGACTGGGGGACAGGGGATTTATATAGCAATCAGCCCCAGCATTTT.

The J gene is TRBJ1-2, the V gene TRBV6-5; tentatively, D is TRBD1 (6 bases). Germline V gene data show CDR1 as MNHEY and CDR2 as SVGAGI. The CDR3 extends over 12 amino acids. V lost 5 bases to trimming and J lost 8 bases, with 12 bases between them. The CDR3 region is CASSQGGSGYTF. As DNA, the CDR3 is TGTGCCAGCAGTCAAGGGGGGTCGGGCTACACCTTC.

The chain links TRBV4-1 to TRBJ1-1; D gene ambiguous. V was shortened by 1 base and J by 8 bases, with 11 bases between the two germline ends. Germline values: CDR1 MGHRA, CDR2 YSYEKL. This CDR3 spans 13 amino acids. In DNA form, the CDR3 reads TGCGCCAGCAGCCAAGCCTATAGCCTGGAAGCTTTCTTT. Its translation is CASSQAYSLEAFF.

About this clone: Other nucleotide sequences in the sample specify the same CDR3. The chain carries TRBV6-5 and TRBJ2-5; 7 nucleotides match TRBD2. Germline CDR1 is MNHEY and CDR2 is SVGAGI. V was clipped by 7 bases and J by 5 bases; unmatched bases: 7. CDR3 length: 13 residues. In nucleotides, the CDR3 is TGTGCCAGCAACCCTAGCGGTCGGGAGACCCAGTACTTC. This sequence encodes CASNPSGRETQYF.

In this sample, this clone turned up a few times. The chain is built from TRBV6-6 and TRBJ1-1, with D unresolved. The CDR3 is made up of 14 amino acids. Trimming removed 2 bases at V and 1 base at J, with 8 bases between. Germline V gives CDR1 MNHNY, CDR2 SVGAGI (reference sequence). Written as DNA, the CDR3 is TGTGCCAGCAGTTACGGCAGGAGGAACACTGAAGCTTTCTTT. Translated: CASSYGRRNTEAFF.

This chain uses TRBV7-9 with TRBJ1-3, with D perhaps TRBD1 (6 bases). The V end was cut by 5 bases, the J end by 0 bases, with 14 bases between. This CDR3 has 16 residues. Germline V gene sequence: CDR1 SEHNR, CDR2 FQNEAQ (reference sequence). The CDR3 sequence is CASSEPDRFSGNTIYF. CDR3 nucleotide sequence: TGTGCCAGCAGCGAACCGGACAGATTCTCTGGAAACACCATATATTTT.

The V gene is TRBV29-1, the J gene TRBJ2-3; the match to TRBD2 covers 7 bases. After removal of 6 bases from V and 0 bases from J, the junction contained 9 bases not matched to a gene. The CDR3 runs to 15 residues. Per the germline V gene, CDR1 is SQVTM and CDR2 is ANQGSEA. The CDR3 region is CSVKASGESTDTQYF. The CDR3 DNA follows: TGCAGCGTCAAAGCTAGCGGAGAAAGCACAGATACGCAGTATTTT.

This chain joins TRBV7-9 and TRBJ2-5; perhaps D is TRBD1 or TRBD2 (5 bases each). The V end lost 1 base, the J end lost 5 bases, and 14 bases lay between the germline ends. Germline V CDR1 and CDR2: SEHNR, FQNEAQ (reference sequence). The CDR3 covers 15 residues. The CDR3: CASSLGDLMWETQYF. CDR3 bases: TGTGCCAGCAGCTTAGGGGACCTTATGTGGGAGACCCAGTACTTC.

The V gene is TRBV6-5, the J gene TRBJ1-1; TRBD1 might be the D (5 bases). V lost 4 bases, J lost 11 bases, and 11 bases lay in between. Germline-derived CDR1 and CDR2 are MNHEY and SVGAGI. The CDR3 sequence is 11 residues long. The CDR3 region is CASSWAGRAFF. The CDR3 coding sequence is TGTGCCAGCAGTTGGGCAGGGAGGGCTTTCTTT.

The chain carries TRBV7-2 and TRBJ1-2; D is perhaps TRBD1 (5 bases). The CDR3 is 14 amino acids. The V end lost 1 base, the J end lost 4 bases, and 10 bases lay between the germline ends. The germline V gene has CDR1 SGHTA and CDR2 FQGNSA. CDR3 protein: CASSLGQKIYGYTF. The CDR3 DNA reads TGTGCCAGCAGCTTAGGACAGAAAATCTATGGCTACACCTTC.

The gene calls are TRBV7-2 and TRBJ2-7, with D hard to call. The CDR3 totals 11 residues. Per the germline V gene, CDR1 is SGHTA and CDR2 is FQGNSA. V gave up 4 bases and J gave up 2 bases, with 3 bases separating them. Here the CDR3 DNA reads TGTGCCAGCAGCTCCGCCTACGAGCAGTACTTC. It codes for CASSSAYEQYF.

This chain links TRBV5-6 with TRBJ2-2; TRBD2 matches 15 bases. The CDR3 has 16 residues. Germline trimming cut 4 bases from V and 8 bases from J; bases unmatched to any gene: 6. Germline loops: CDR1 SGHDT, CDR2 YYEEEE. CDR3 residues: CASSPGLAGGPGELFF. CDR3 sequence (DNA): TGTGCCAGCAGCCCGGGACTAGCGGGGGGTCCAGGGGAGCTGTTTTTT.

The chain has TRBV5-1 and TRBJ2-1, with no clear D. CDR1 is SGHRS and CDR2 is YFSETQ in the germline V gene. The CDR3 consists of 16 residues. V was trimmed by 0 bases and J by 0 bases, leaving 10 bases between them. The CDR3: CASSLVVASSYNEQFF. CDR3 DNA sequence: TGCGCCAGCAGCTTGGTAGTAGCAAGCTCCTACAATGAGCAGTTCTTC. Looking up the rest from reference TRBV5-1 and TRBJ2-1 gives the full variable domain: KAGVTQTPRYLIKTRGQQVTLSCSPISGHRSVSWYQQTPGQGLQFLFEYFSETQRNKGNFPGRFSGRQFSNSRSEMNVSTLELGDSALYLCASSLVVASSYNEQFFGPGTRLTVL.

The rearrangement joins TRBV4-1 to TRBJ1-5; D is perhaps TRBD1 (6 bases). V shed 0 bases and J shed 2 bases, with 8 bases lying between them. Germline V lookup: CDR1 MGHRA, CDR2 YSYEKL. The CDR3 runs to 15 residues. The CDR3 nucleotides are TGCGCCAGCAGCCAAGACCGGGGGCGCAATCAGCCCCAGCATTTT. This gives the protein CASSQDRGRNQPQHF.